This T cell receptor (beta chain) emerged from a study of PD-1 blockade in classical Hodgkin lymphoma. Overall study results and limits: Newly diagnosed and completely responding patients shared comparable baseline diversity. CD4+ TCR diversity climbed significantly by C4D1, unlike CD8+ TCR diversity.

In every patient, relapse followed autologous stem cell transplantation, while exposure to brentuximab vedotin differed. The CDR3 consists of 15 residues. Germline V CDR1 and CDR2: SGHTA, FQGTGA. Germline trimming cut 5 bases from V and 3 bases from J; bases unmatched to any gene: 7. As concerns this clone: The antigen is not known.

Libraries were prepared by immunoSEQ multiplex PCR; TCRdb keeps only in-frame clonotypes and omits some of them. The sample has approximately 20,000 clones, around 82% seen once. The chain is built from TRBV7-3 and TRBJ2-1; TRBD2 agrees at 7 bases. This receptor was obtained from a human donor with classical Hodgkin lymphoma. The sequencing used peripheral blood mononuclear cells (PBMCs), collected before the second cycle of nivolumab. The CDR3 loop is CASSPRAGLYNEQFF. The CDR3 bases are TGTGCCAGCAGCCCTCGAGCGGGACTCTACAATGAGCAGTTCTTC.